This is a list of T cell receptor beta chains from one sample in a study of shared clonotypes between healthy human individuals. Repertoires were generated with immunoSEQ multiplex PCR, while TCRdb's copy carries only in-frame clones and drops some. This sample carries about half a million clones, 70% to 80% of them seen once, and the ten largest clones take 12%. The sequencing sample was made of PBMCs. The receptors derive from a woman in her 40s in good health. Some clones in this sample may be carry-over from other donors' samples. The conserved cysteine and the conserved F or W are not part of the CDR3 here. D genes are given only for firm matches.

>TRBV7-9|NA
ASSLGIGAYGYT
>TRBV5-4|TRBD1
ASSLGGAYNEQF
>TRBV10-1|TRBD2
ASTRLAGGRAKNIQY
>TRBV2|NA
ASLREGDTEAF
>TRBV29-1|NA
SVGEKV
>TRBV7-8|NA
ASQADPGHIQY
>TRBV27|TRBD1
ASRGQGRYEQY
>TRBV19|TRBD1
ASTPGTGGGRAQH
>TRBV30|TRBD2
AWSVRVFLAGEGQETQY
>TRBV2|NA
ASSISGTSTDTQY
>TRBV12-5|TRBD1
ASGQTGGSWDNEQF
>TRBV9|NA
ASSPADSGNTIY
>TRBV7-9|NA
ASSLGVSLAVGETQY
>TRBV7-2|NA
ASSLVRSGNTIY